This T cell receptor (beta chain) was observed in a study of molecular identifiers for immune sequencing clone quantification. Study-level findings and limits: Clones that had above 20 RNA copies took up over 99% of effector molecules but under 1% in naive cells.

This clonotype was recorded a few times. The target antigen is unknown. Naive CD8 T cells were FACS-sorted by CD8+CD4-CCR7+CD45RA+ markers. This CDR3 contains 18 residues. In germline, CDR1 is PRHDT, CDR2 FYEKMQ (reference sequence). The trim removed 5 bases at V and 0 bases at J, leaving 8 bases unmatched. TCRdb re-called the PCR reads through MiXCR, storing one row per CDR3 protein. The table records about 500,000 distinct CDR3 sequences, about 22% of them present only once. The clonotype comes from a human donor in good health. Some libraries in this study had Jurkat cell RNA spiked in. The sample was naive CD8+ T cells from blood, with Jurkat cell RNA spiked in. Documented subset: FACS-sorted CD8+CD4-CCR7+CD45RA+ naive T cells. This chain joins TRBV13 and TRBJ2-7; 15 bases align to TRBD2. Here the CDR3 DNA reads TGTGCCAGCAGCCCGGGACTAGCGGGAGGCGCTAGCTCCTACGAGCAGTACTTC. This gives the protein CASSPGLAGGASSYEQYF. Based on the CDR3 plus reference TRBV13 and TRBJ2-7, the full variable domain is AAGVIQSPRHLIKEKRETATLKCYPIPRHDTVYWYQQGPGQDPQFLISFYEKMQSDKGSIPDRFSAQQFSDYHSELNMSSLELGDSALYFCASSPGLAGGASSYEQYFGPGTRLTVT.